Sequencing of this TCR beta chain was carried out in a study of blood T cell repertoires in COVID-19. Libraries were prepared by immunoSEQ multiplex PCR; TCRdb keeps only in-frame clonotypes and omits some of them. The sample lists about 80,000 clones, roughly 85% occurring once. This CDR3 has 13 amino acids. V lost 6 bases and J lost 0; bases outside the gene matches: 2. Per the germline V gene, CDR1 is WNHNN and CDR2 is SYGVQD (reference sequence). This receptor was obtained from a man in his fifties or sixties with COVID-19, enrolled during active disease. The chain recombines TRBV10-1 with TRBJ2-7; TRBD1 matches at 7 bases. The sequencing sample was made of peripheral blood. The CDR3 coding sequence is TGCGCCAGCAGCCGGGACAGCTCCTACGAGCAGTACTTC. Translated: CASSRDSSYEQYF.